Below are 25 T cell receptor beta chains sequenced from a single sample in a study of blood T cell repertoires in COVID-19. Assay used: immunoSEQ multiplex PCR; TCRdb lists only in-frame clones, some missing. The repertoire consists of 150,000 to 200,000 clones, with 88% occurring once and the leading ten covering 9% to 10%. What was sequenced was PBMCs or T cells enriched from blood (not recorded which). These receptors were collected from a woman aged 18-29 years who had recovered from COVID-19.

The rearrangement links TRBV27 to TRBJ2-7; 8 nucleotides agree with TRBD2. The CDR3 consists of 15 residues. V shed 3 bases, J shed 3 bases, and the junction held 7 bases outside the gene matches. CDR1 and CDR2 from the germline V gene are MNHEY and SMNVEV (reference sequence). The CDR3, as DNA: TGTGCCAGCAGTTTGTCGTCTAGCGGGCACTACGAGCAGTACTTC. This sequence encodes CASSLSSSGHYEQYF.

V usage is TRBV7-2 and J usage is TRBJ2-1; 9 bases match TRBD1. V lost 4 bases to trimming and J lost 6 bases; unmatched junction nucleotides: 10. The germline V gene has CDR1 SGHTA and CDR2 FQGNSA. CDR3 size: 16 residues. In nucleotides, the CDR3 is TGTGCCAGCAGCTCGCCAGGGGGACAGGGTGTCAATGAGCAGTTCTTC. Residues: CASSSPGGQGVNEQFF.

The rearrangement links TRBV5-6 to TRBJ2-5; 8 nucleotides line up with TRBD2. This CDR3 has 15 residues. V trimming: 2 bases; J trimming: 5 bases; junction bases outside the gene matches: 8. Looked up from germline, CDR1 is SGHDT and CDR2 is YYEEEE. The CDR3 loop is CASSLGRGGFETQYF. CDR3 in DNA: TGTGCCAGCAGCTTAGGCCGCGGGGGGTTTGAGACCCAGTACTTC.

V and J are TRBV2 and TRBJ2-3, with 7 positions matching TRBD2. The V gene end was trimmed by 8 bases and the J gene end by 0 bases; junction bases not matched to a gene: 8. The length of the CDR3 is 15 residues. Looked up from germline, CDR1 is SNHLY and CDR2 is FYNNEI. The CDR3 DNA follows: TGTGCCAGCTCGGAGCGGGGAACTAGCACAGATACGCAGTATTTT. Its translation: CASSERGTSTDTQYF. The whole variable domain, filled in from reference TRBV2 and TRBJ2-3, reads EPEVTQTPSHQVTQMGQEVILRCVPISNHLYFYWYRQILGQKVEFLVSFYNNEISEKSEIFDDQFSVERPDGSNFTLKIRSTKLEDSAMYFCASSERGTSTDTQYFGPGTRLTVL.

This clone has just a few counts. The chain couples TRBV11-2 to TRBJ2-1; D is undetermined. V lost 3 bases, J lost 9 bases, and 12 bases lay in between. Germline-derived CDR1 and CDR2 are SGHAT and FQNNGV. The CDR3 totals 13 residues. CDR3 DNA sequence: TGTGCCAGCAGCTTGGGCGTATATGCTGAGCAGTTCTTC. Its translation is CASSLGVYAEQFF. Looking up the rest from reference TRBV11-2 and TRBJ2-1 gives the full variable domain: EAGVAQSPRYKIIEKRQSVAFWCNPISGHATLYWYQQILGQGPKLLIQFQNNGVVDDSQLPKDRFSAERLKGVDSTLKIQPAKLEDSAVYLCASSLGVYAEQFFGPGTRLTVL.

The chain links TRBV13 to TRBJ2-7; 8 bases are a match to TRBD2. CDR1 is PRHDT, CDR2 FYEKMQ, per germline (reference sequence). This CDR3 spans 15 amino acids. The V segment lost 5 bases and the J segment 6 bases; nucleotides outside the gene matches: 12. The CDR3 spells CASSHTGTSRGEQYF. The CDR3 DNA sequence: TGTGCCAGCAGCCATACCGGGACTAGTCGAGGCGAGCAGTACTTC.

The CDR3 reads CASSYGTPEETQYF. CDR3 in DNA: TGTGCCAGTAGTTACGGGACACCCGAAGAGACCCAGTACTTC. The chain carries TRBV19 and TRBJ2-5; a weak D match, TRBD1 (6 bases). Germline CDR1 is LNHDA and CDR2 is SQIVND (reference sequence). The CDR3 consists of 14 residues. Trimming shortened V by 5 bases and J by 3 bases, and 13 bases separated the two germline ends.

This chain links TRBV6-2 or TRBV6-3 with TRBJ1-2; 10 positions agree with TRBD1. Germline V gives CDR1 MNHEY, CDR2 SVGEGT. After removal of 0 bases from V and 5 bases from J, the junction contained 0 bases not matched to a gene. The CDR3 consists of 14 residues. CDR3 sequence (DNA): TGTGCCAGCAGTTACTCGGGACAGGGGTATGGCTACACCTTC. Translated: CASSYSGQGYGYTF.

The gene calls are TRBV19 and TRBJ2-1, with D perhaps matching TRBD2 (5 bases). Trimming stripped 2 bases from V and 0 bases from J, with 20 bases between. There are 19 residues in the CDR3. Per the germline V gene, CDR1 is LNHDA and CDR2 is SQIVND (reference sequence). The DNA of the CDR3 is TGTGCCAGTAGTATAATGGCGTTGACTACCGAAATCTCCTACAATGAGCAGTTCTTC. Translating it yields CASSIMALTTEISYNEQFF.

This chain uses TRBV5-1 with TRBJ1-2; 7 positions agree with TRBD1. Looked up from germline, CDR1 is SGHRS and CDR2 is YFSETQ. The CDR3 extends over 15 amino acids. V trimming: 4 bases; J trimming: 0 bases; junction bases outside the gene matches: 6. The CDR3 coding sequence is TGCGCCAGCAGCCTCACAGGGGACTCTAACTATGGCTACACCTTC. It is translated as CASSLTGDSNYGYTF.

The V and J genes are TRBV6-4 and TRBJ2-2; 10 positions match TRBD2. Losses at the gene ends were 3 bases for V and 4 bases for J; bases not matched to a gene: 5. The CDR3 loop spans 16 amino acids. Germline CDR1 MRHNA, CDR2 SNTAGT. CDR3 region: CASSEGSGRATGELFF. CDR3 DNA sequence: TGTGCCAGCAGTGAAGGGAGCGGGAGGGCCACCGGGGAGCTGTTTTTT.

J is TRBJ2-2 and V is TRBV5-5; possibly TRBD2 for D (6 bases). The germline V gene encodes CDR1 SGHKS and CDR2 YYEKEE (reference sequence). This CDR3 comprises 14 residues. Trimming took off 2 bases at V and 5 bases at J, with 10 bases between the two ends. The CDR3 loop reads CASSFGGGTGELFF. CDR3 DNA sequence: TGTGCCAGCAGCTTTGGGGGAGGAACCGGGGAGCTGTTTTTT.

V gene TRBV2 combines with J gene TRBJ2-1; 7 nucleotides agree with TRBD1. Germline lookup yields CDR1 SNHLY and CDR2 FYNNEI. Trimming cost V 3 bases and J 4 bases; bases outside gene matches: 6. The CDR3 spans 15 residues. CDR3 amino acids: CASSESGTEYNEQFF. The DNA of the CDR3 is TGTGCCAGCAGTGAGTCCGGGACAGAATACAATGAGCAGTTCTTC.

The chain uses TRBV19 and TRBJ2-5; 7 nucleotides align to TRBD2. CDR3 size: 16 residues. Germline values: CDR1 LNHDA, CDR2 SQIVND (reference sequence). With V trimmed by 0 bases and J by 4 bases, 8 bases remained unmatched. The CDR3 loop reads CASSIDLAGVGETQYF. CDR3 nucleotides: TGTGCCAGTAGTATAGATCTGGCGGGAGTAGGAGAGACCCAGTACTTC.

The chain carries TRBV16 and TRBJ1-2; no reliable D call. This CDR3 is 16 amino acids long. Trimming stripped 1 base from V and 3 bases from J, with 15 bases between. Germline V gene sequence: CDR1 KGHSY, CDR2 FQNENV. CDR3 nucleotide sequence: TGTGCCAGCAGCCAATTTATGGAAATCCGGGACTATGGCTACACCTTC. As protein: CASSQFMEIRDYGYTF.

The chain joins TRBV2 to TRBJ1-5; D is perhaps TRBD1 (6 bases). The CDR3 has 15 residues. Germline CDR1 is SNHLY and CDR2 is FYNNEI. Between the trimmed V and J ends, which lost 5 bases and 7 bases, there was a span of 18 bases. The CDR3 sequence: CASSRPGQRDQPQHF. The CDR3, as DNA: TGTGCCAGCAGTAGACCGGGACAAAGGGACCAGCCCCAGCATTTT.

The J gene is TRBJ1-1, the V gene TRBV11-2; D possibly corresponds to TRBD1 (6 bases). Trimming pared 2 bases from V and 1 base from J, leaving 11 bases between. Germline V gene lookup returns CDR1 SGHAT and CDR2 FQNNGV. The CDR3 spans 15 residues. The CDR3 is CASSLTGTSNTEAFF. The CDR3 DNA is TGTGCCAGCAGCTTAACGGGGACATCGAACACTGAAGCTTTCTTT. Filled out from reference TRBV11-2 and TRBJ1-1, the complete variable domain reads EAGVAQSPRYKIIEKRQSVAFWCNPISGHATLYWYQQILGQGPKLLIQFQNNGVVDDSQLPKDRFSAERLKGVDSTLKIQPAKLEDSAVYLCASSLTGTSNTEAFFGQGTRLTVV.

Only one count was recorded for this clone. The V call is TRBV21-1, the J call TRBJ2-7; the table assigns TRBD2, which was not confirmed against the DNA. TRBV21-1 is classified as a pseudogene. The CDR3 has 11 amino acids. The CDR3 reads CASRGGPEQYF. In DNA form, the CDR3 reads TGTGCCAGCAGGGGGGGGCCCGAGCAGTACTTC.

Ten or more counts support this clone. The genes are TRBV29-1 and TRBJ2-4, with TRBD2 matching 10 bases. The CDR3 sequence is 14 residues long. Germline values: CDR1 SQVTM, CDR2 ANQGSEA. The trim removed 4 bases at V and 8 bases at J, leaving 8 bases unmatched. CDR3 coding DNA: TGCAGCGTTGGGCTAGCGGGGGCCCGGGACATTCAGTACTTC. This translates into CSVGLAGARDIQYF.

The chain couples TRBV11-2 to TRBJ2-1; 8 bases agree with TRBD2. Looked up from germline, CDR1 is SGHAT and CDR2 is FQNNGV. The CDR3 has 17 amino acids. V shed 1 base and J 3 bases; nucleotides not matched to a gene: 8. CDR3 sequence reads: CASSLVTSGSYYNEQFF. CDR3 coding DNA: TGTGCCAGCAGCTTAGTAACTAGCGGTTCTTACTACAATGAGCAGTTCTTC.

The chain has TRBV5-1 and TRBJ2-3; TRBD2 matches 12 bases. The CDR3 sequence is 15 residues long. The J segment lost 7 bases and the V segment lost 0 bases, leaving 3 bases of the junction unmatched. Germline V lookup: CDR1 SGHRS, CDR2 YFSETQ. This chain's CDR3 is CASSLVLAGGNTQYF. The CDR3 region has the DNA TGCGCCAGCAGCTTGGTGCTAGCGGGAGGGAATACGCAGTATTTT.

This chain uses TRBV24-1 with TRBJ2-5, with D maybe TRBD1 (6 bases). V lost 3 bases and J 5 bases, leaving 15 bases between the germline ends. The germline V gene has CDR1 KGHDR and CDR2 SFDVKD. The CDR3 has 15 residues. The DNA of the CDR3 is TGTGCCACCAGTGATAGGGCCAGGGGATCCGAGACCCAGTACTTC. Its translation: CATSDRARGSETQYF.

In nucleotides, the CDR3 is TGCGCCAGCAGCCAAGGGGGGAGGATCGGGCAATTGGCAGGCTACACCTTC. It is translated as CASSQGGRIGQLAGYTF. The V and J genes are TRBV4-1 and TRBJ1-2, with D possibly matching TRBD1 (5 bases). The CDR3 sequence is 17 residues long. Trimming removed 1 base at V and 8 bases at J, with 23 bases between. Germline V gene sequence: CDR1 MGHRA, CDR2 YSYEKL.

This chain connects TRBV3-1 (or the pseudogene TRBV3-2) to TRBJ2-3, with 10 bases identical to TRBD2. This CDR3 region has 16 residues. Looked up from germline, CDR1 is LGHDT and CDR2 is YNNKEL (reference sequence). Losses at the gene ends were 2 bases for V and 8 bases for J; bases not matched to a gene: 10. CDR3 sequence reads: CASSQWLAGARRTQYF. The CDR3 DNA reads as TGTGCCAGCAGCCAATGGCTAGCGGGGGCCCGACGTACGCAGTATTTT.

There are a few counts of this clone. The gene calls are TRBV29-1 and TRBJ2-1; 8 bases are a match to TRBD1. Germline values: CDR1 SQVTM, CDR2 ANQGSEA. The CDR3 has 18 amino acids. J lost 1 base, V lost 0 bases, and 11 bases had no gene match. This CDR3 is CSVEEPPGTGRSYNEQFF. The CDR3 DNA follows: TGCAGCGTTGAAGAGCCCCCCGGGACAGGAAGATCCTACAATGAGCAGTTCTTC.